This T cell receptor (beta chain) was found in a study of cytomegalovirus exposure and HLA in healthy donors. Overall study: Among about 380 genotyped donors, approximately 80% fell in the Caucasian-associated ancestry cluster. Broader study findings: Further analysis was carried out later, and it showed several of the most significant clusters appearing linked to common viral pathogens. A later analysis found TCR association rates differed by HLA locus, highest for DRB1 and lowest for HLA-C.

Regarding this clone: Its antigen is unknown.

The PCR had 60 Vbeta and 13 Jbeta primers. Only in-frame clones appear in the TCRdb table, and some are missing; sequencing was by immunoSEQ multiplex PCR. The sample carries about 130,000 clones, around 80% recorded once. The length of the CDR3 is 16 residues. Losses at the gene ends were 6 bases for V and 2 bases for J; bases not matched to a gene: 5. Germline V CDR1 and CDR2: MDHEN, SYDVKM. This receptor was identified in a female donor in good health and CMV-seronegative. The sample was PBMCs. The chain joins TRBV28 to TRBJ2-6; 9 bases agree with TRBD1. In nucleotides, the CDR3 is TGTGCCAGCAGGGACGGGGACAGGGCTGGGGCCAACGTCCTGACTTTC. Protein sequence: CASRDGDRAGANVLTF.